This TCR beta chain was found in a study of multiple sclerosis patients with progressive multifocal leukoencephalopathy (dated by TCRdb to between 2019 and 2020). About the investigation overall: Controls were roughly 5 natalizumab-treated MS patients who did not develop PML, sampled longitudinally. The study examined peripheral T and B cells of MS patients who developed PML (4 under natalizumab, 1 after alemtuzumab) and treated patients who did not. Two natalizumab-treated patients who later developed PML were followed longitudinally from before therapy through 6 and 12 months to PML onset. The goal was to find JC virus-specific or public T-cell expansions that arose at the time of PML onset.

The time point label for this specimen denotes: before natalizumab initiation. All listed patients had previously received interferon beta, and all PML patients were female. Blood samples for T0 were taken before the first natalizumab infusion. Ficoll-Hypaque density gradient centrifugation was used to isolate peripheral blood mononuclear cells. Using the immunoSEQ two-step multiplex PCR at survey-level depth, TRB CDR3 regions were amplified from genomic DNA. Synthetic inline TR CDR3 controls covering all V-J pairings were spiked into each PCR to estimate template counts and remove amplification bias. Reads were processed so that amplification and sequencing bias were reduced, and quantification was performed against synthetic TR CDR3 analogs. In the paper's pipeline: In ImmunoSEQ Analyzer, raw data were processed so that out-of-frame sequences and CDR3s with stop codons were removed, with gene names following IMGT nomenclature. Repertoire diversity was summarized as normalized Shannon entropy, defined as 1 minus Pielou's evenness. TRB sequences were considered identical only when V gene, J gene and CDR3 were shared. Public PML clonotypes were CDR3s found in two or more PML-onset samples but not found earlier, in controls, or in public databases. Position-by-position CDR3 amino acid composition was analyzed in Skylign with the observed count method. Here the immuneACCESS table is served through TCRdb, limited to in-frame sequences with V and J called. Missing clones are a known gap in these copies; in checked studies unresolved V genes cover under half, and the rest lacks a known reason. V and J calls and clone size are copied from that table; D and trimming were computed from the DNA. Here the sample has some 31,000 clones; approximately 90% occur a single time. Clones ranked in the top ten supply around 1.5% of the sample.

To note about this clone: The target of this receptor is not known. Per-base qualities were not stored, and no clone one base away is much larger.

The research as a whole found: Only PML patients had TRB clones above 0.5% frequency, but the clones expanded at PML onset were already present before and during natalizumab therapy. Analysis was restricted to peripheral blood, although for natalizumab-associated PML, cerebrospinal fluid or brain lymphocytes might be more informative. With only a small, descriptive cohort, it remained unclear whether the findings reflect JC virus infection or general immunocompromise. At the time PML developed, no common TRBV or TRBJ gene usage or preferential TRBV-TRBJ pairings were detected. Most PML patients had lower normalized Shannon entropy, suggesting less diverse TRB repertoires, while values in the natalizumab-treated controls sat near 1.

The CDR1 and CDR2 encoded by the germline V gene (reference sequence) are MNHEY and SMNVEV. The junction shows trimming of 6 bases on V and 0 bases on J, and the gene matches do not reach 14 bases of it. The CDR3 holds 19 amino acids from the cysteine to the phenylalanine. CDR3 DNA only is kept here, 57 bases in frame from base 1. The receptor was derived from a human donor with multiple sclerosis. The sequenced sample was PBMCs. The V and J genes are TRBV27 and TRBJ2-7; TRBD2 fits 13 bases in the junction. The CDR3 protein sequence reads: CASRHGTSGNPGSSYEQYF. The DNA sequence is as follows: TGTGCCAGCAGACACGGGACTAGCGGGAACCCCGGAAGCTCCTACGAGCAGTACTTC.